This entry features one T cell receptor beta chain sequence. The sample is drawn from a study of blood T cell repertoires in COVID-19. Using immunoSEQ multiplex PCR, the repertoire was profiled, and TCRdb retains in-frame clones only, with some absent. The table shows 270,000 or so clones, with 81% occurring only once. The CDR3 covers 14 residues. Germline loops: CDR1 LNHDA, CDR2 SQIVND (reference sequence). The V gene lost 5 bases and the J gene lost 5 bases, with 15 bases spanning the gap. The material sequenced was peripheral blood. This sequence joins TRBV19 and TRBJ1-1; D might be TRBD1 (5 bases). The clonotype originates from a woman aged 55-75 years with active or convalescent COVID-19. CDR3 sequence: CASSVRQSGTEAFF. The CDR3 coding sequence is TGTGCCAGTAGTGTGCGACAGAGTGGGACTGAAGCTTTCTTT.